The 13 T cell receptor beta chains below come from one sample, sequenced in a study of early T cells in non-severe SARS-CoV-2 infection. Using its own MiXCR run on the 5' RACE reads, TCRdb lists one record per CDR3 protein. The sample shows about 99,000 distinct CDR3 sequences, 15% to 20% of them seen only once. Material: whole blood. The receptor set was obtained from an adult who was a healthcare worker with PCR-confirmed SARS-CoV-2 infection or an uninfected control (not recorded which).

The J gene is TRBJ2-7, the V gene TRBV6-1; weak D call: TRBD2 (6 bases). Germline V lookup: CDR1 MNHNS, CDR2 SASEGT. This CDR3 is built from 14 residues. The V end was cut by 7 bases, the J end by 3 bases, with 16 bases between. The CDR3 region has the DNA TGTGCCAGCACCCCATGGGACTTGTACTACGAGCAGTACTTC. Translated: CASTPWDLYYEQYF.

DNA of the CDR3: TGTGCCAGCAGCTCCGGGACAGCCAGGGACGAGCAGTACTTC. This translates into CASSSGTARDEQYF. V gene TRBV11-2 combines with J gene TRBJ2-7; 7 bases agree with TRBD1. The CDR3 has 14 amino acids. In germline, CDR1 is SGHAT, CDR2 FQNNGV. J gave up 5 bases and V 4 bases, and 8 bases lay outside the gene matches.

This clonotype was counted a few times. The chain recombines TRBV29-1 with TRBJ2-1, with 8 positions matching TRBD2. The length of the CDR3 is 16 residues. The V gene's germline CDR1 is SQVTM and CDR2 ANQGSEA. Trimming cost V 6 bases and J 0 bases; bases outside gene matches: 10. The CDR3 DNA reads TGCAGCGTCGGGGGGGTGGACGGCTACTCCTACAATGAGCAGTTCTTC. Amino acids: CSVGGVDGYSYNEQFF.

This clonotype was detected a few times. The rearrangement joins TRBV4-3 to TRBJ2-1; D is undetermined. In germline, CDR1 is LGHNA, CDR2 YSLEER. V gave up 1 base and J gave up 0 bases, with 10 bases separating them. The CDR3 spans 16 residues. The CDR3: CASSQGGRTSYNEQFF. In nucleotides, the CDR3 is TGCGCCAGCAGCCAAGGAGGTCGGACCTCCTACAATGAGCAGTTCTTC.

V gene TRBV28 combines with J gene TRBJ1-1; unclear D gene. CDR1 MDHEN and CDR2 SYDVKM come from the germline V gene. The CDR3 totals 14 residues. Trimming pared 2 bases from V and 3 bases from J, leaving 10 bases between. The CDR3 nucleotides read TGTGCCAGCAGTTTAAACAAGTTGTACACTGAAGCTTTCTTT. Translation: CASSLNKLYTEAFF.

This clonotype was seen many times. The chain carries TRBV28 and TRBJ1-4; weak D call: TRBD1 (5 bases). Germline loops: CDR1 MDHEN, CDR2 SYDVKM. With 10 bases removed from V and 5 bases from J, the gap between germline ends came to 20 bases. This CDR3 has 15 amino acids. The CDR3 DNA reads TGTGCCACCTCAGTTTACGCAGGGTCAAATGAAAAACTGTTTTTT. It is translated as CATSVYAGSNEKLFF.

The chain has TRBV19 and TRBJ2-1, with D possibly being TRBD2 (6 bases). CDR1 and CDR2 (germline): LNHDA, SQIVND (reference sequence). This CDR3 has 15 residues. The ends were cut back, 3 bases at V and 7 bases at J, with 16 bases in the middle. The CDR3 coding sequence is TGTGCCAGTAGTATTATTGGGACGGGGGTAAATGAGCAGTTCTTC. Protein sequence: CASSIIGTGVNEQFF.

The chain recombines TRBV19 with TRBJ1-2, with D possibly matching TRBD1 (5 bases). The CDR3 length is 13 residues. V dropped 8 bases and J dropped 2 bases, with 12 bases sitting between them. Per germline, CDR1 LNHDA and CDR2 SQIVND (reference sequence). In nucleotides, the CDR3 is TGTGCCAGTCGTTCCCGGGGGAACTATGGCTACACCTTC. This codes for CASRSRGNYGYTF.

The J gene is TRBJ2-3, the V gene TRBV15; 7 positions agree with TRBD2. The CDR3 has 17 residues. Per germline, CDR1 LNHNV and CDR2 YYDKDF (reference sequence). The J segment lost 2 bases and the V segment lost 0 bases, leaving 8 bases of the junction unmatched. The CDR3: CATSRDGPAGPTDTQYF. CDR3 coding DNA: TGTGCCACCAGCAGAGATGGTCCAGCGGGGCCCACAGATACGCAGTATTTT.

In its sample, this clonotype was seen a few times. The genes are TRBV6-6 and TRBJ1-2; possible D gene TRBD1, 6 bases. The germline gives CDR1 MNHNY, CDR2 SVGAGI (reference sequence). This CDR3 has 15 amino acids. Trimming took 6 bases from V and 0 from J, leaving 14 bases between them. The CDR3 here is CASRLQGLANYGYTF. The CDR3 DNA follows: TGTGCCAGCAGACTACAGGGATTAGCTAACTATGGCTACACCTTC.

This clonotype was recorded a few times. The chain recombines TRBV20-1 with TRBJ2-7, with D possibly matching TRBD1 (6 bases). Between the trimmed V and J ends, which lost 6 bases and 3 bases, there was a span of 15 bases. The CDR3 consists of 13 residues. Looked up from germline, CDR1 is DFQATT and CDR2 is SNEGSKA (reference sequence). In DNA, the CDR3 is TGCAGTGCCCTAGGACAGACTAACTACGAGCAGTACTTC. Protein: CSALGQTNYEQYF.

This clonotype came up many times. V gene TRBV12-3 or TRBV12-4 combines with J gene TRBJ2-7, with D unresolved. The CDR3 totals 12 residues. V gave up 6 bases and J gave up 1 base, with 7 bases separating them. The CDR3 nucleotides read TGTGCCAGCAGCGCCGGGTCCTACGAGCAGTACTTC. This sequence encodes CASSAGSYEQYF.

In DNA, the CDR3 is TGTGCCAGCAGTTCGTTCCTGGGACACCTAATAGCCAAAAACATTCAGTACTTC. This sequence encodes CASSSFLGHLIAKNIQYF. The chain links TRBV6-2 or TRBV6-3 to TRBJ2-4, with D possibly being TRBD1 (6 bases). The germline gives CDR1 MNHEY, CDR2 SVGEGT. The V end lost 4 bases, the J end lost 0 bases, and 19 bases lay between the germline ends. The CDR3 contains 18 residues.